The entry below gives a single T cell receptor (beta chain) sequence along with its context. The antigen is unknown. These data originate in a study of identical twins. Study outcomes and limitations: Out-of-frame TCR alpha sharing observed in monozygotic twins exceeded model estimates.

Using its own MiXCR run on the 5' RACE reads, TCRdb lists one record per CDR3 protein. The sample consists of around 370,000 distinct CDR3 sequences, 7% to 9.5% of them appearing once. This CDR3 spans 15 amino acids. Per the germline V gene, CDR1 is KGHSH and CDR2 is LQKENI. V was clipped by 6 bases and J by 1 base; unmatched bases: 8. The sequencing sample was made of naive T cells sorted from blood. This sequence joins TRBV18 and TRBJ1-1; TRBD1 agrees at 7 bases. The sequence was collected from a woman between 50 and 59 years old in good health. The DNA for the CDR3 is TGTGCCAGCTCTCGACAGGGTAGGGGGAACACTGAAGCTTTCTTT. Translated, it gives CASSRQGRGNTEAFF.